Given below is one TCR beta chain in context. Its antigen is as yet unknown. After re-calling the 5' RACE reads, TCRdb lists one entry per CDR3 protein, DNA absent. This sample contains 500,000 to 700,000 distinct CDR3 sequences. This entry belongs to a study of T cells expressing NK-cell markers. Overall study: CD3+CD56+NKG2C+, CD3+CD56+NKG2C- and CD3+CD56-NKG2C+ T cells, once sorted, supplied the TCR beta repertoires. HCMV seropositivity marked most of the eight sequenced donors; one was seronegative. General study findings and limits: The study left the HCMV specificity of expanded NKG2C+ T cell clones unresolved.

The CDR3 runs 17 residues. Germline V gene sequence: CDR1 SGHAT, CDR2 FQNNGV. The sequence derives from a young man in good health. This sequence joins TRBV11-2 and TRBJ2-3; TCRdb's D call, TRBD2, is unchecked because there is no DNA. Source material: blood T cells: a sorted CD56 or NKG2C T cell subset, CD4+ or CD8+ T cells, or bulk PBMC T cells (not recorded which). CDR3 sequence: CASSLDRGSSGGDTQYF.